Listed below are T cell receptor beta chains from one sample, sequenced in a study of regulatory T cells in long-lasting Graves disease. TCRdb itself ran the multiplex PCR reads through MiXCR, one entry per CDR3 protein. The repertoire holds 500,000 to 700,000 distinct CDR3 sequences, 25% to 35% seen once, with about two fifths in the top ten. Sequences were derived from peripheral blood mononuclear cells (PBMCs), sampled when the disease was refractory, from a patient treated with antithyroid drugs. The receptors come from a female donor with Graves disease. CDR3s include the opening cysteine and the closing phenylalanine or tryptophan. D genes are given only for firm matches. For some rows the clone size is stated as once, few or many, or as a class when expanded; others skip it.

d_gene	v_gene	j_gene	abundance	CDR3aa	CDR3nt
NA	TRBV7-9	TRBJ1-5	NA	CASSLNTGQGQPQHF	TGTGCCAGCAGCTTAAATACAGGGCAAGGTCAGCCCCAGCATTTT
NA	TRBV5-1	TRBJ2-7	few	CASSLGGGRYEQYF	TGTGCCAGCAGCTTAGGGGGGGGGCGCTACGAGCAGTACTTC
TRBD1	TRBV20-1	TRBJ1-2	NA	CSASRDSYGYTF	TGCAGTGCTAGCAGGGACAGCTATGGCTACACCTTC
NA	TRBV5-1	TRBJ1-1	NA	CASSIGIQTEAFF	TGCGCCAGCAGCATCGGGATTCAGACTGAAGCTTTCTTT
NA	TRBV3-1	TRBJ1-3	NA	CASSQSGRTSGNTIYF	TGTGCCAGCAGCCAATCCGGACGGACGTCTGGAAACACCATATATTTT
NA	TRBV7-9	TRBJ1-1	NA	CASSFSTKMVEAFF	TGTGCCAGCAGCTTTAGTACGAAGATGGTCGAAGCTTTCTTT
NA	TRBV29-1	TRBJ1-1	NA	CSAMTLEAFF	TGCAGCGCCATGACCTTAGAAGCTTTCTTT
NA	TRBV29-1	TRBJ1-5	many	CSARMGNQPQHF	TGCAGCGCCAGGATGGGCAATCAGCCCCAGCATTTT
NA	TRBV3-1	TRBJ1-2	few	CASSQRLHYTF	TGTGCCAGCAGCCAACGGCTCCACTACACCTTC
TRBD2	TRBV7-2	TRBJ2-3	NA	CASSPVGVAGADTQYF	TGTGCCAGCAGCCCCGTGGGAGTGGCGGGAGCAGATACGCAGTATTTT
NA	TRBV11-2	TRBJ2-7	many	CASSLGFYEQYF	TGTGCCAGCAGCTTAGGCTTCTACGAGCAGTACTTC
NA	TRBV5-6	TRBJ1-3	NA	CASSFPGRNSGNTIYF	TGTGCCAGCAGCTTTCCCGGACGGAACTCTGGAAACACCATATATTTT
NA	TRBV5-1	TRBJ1-4	few	CASSMDPTSEKLFF	TGCGCCAGCAGCATGGACCCAACTAGTGAAAAACTGTTTTTT
NA	TRBV5-1	TRBJ1-4	few	CASSTPGLTTGSEKLFF	TGCGCCAGCAGCACCCCGGGACTCACCACAGGGAGTGAAAAACTGTTTTTT
TRBD2	TRBV12-3/TRBV12-4	TRBJ2-2	NA	CASRTSGLAGAQRAGELFF	TGTGCCAGCAGAACCTCAGGTCTAGCGGGAGCCCAAAGGGCCGGGGAGCTGTTTTTT
TRBD2	TRBV6-2/TRBV6-3	TRBJ2-7	NA	CASSYSLKLAGENYEQYF	TGTGCCAGCAGTTACTCCCTAAAGCTAGCGGGAGAAAACTACGAGCAGTACTTC
TRBD2	TRBV6-1	TRBJ2-7	many	CASSDPGLKYYEQYF	TGTGCCAGCAGCGACCCGGGACTAAAATACTACGAGCAGTACTTC
NA	TRBV24-1	TRBJ2-5	few	CATSEGGRETQYF	TGTGCCACCAGTGAGGGCGGCAGAGAGACCCAGTACTTC
NA	TRBV7-9	TRBJ1-2	NA	CASSSIEPRQLSYTF	TGTGCCAGCAGCTCCATTGAACCCCGTCAGCTGTCCTACACCTTC
NA	TRBV2	TRBJ1-6	few	CASSRSAPLHF	TGCGCCAGCAGCCGCTCAGCGCCCCTCCACTTT
NA	TRBV4-2	TRBJ2-5	NA	CASSQASRGVEQYF	TGTGCCAGCAGCCAAGCCTCGAGGGGAGTAGAGCAGTACTTC
TRBD2	TRBV12-3/TRBV12-4	TRBJ2-7	NA	CASNRPGLAELNSYEQYF	TGTGCCAGCAACCGTCCGGGACTAGCGGAACTCAACTCCTACGAGCAGTACTTC
NA	TRBV12-3/TRBV12-4	TRBJ1-5	NA	CASSLARGLNGNQPQHF	TGTGCCAGCAGTTTAGCTCGAGGGCTGAATGGCAATCAGCCCCAGCATTTT
NA	TRBV5-1	TRBJ2-7	few	CASSLIWDNSYEQYF	TGCGCCAGCAGCTTGATTTGGGACAACTCCTACGAGCAGTACTTC
NA	TRBV29-1	TRBJ1-1	few	CSVEVSGGTEAFF	TGCAGCGTTGAGGTTTCGGGGGGCACTGAAGCTTTCTTT
NA	TRBV12-3/TRBV12-4	TRBJ1-5	few	CASSLVGFDQPQHF	TGTGCCAGCAGTTTAGTCGGTTTTGATCAGCCCCAGCATTTT
NA	TRBV28	TRBJ2-7	many	CASSLGGFDEQYF	TGTGCCAGCAGTTTAGGAGGGTTCGACGAGCAGTACTTC
NA	TRBV20-1	TRBJ1-1	NA	CSAPARTRVFNTEAFF	TGCAGTGCCCCAGCTCGGACCCGAGTATTTAACACTGAAGCTTTCTTT
TRBD2	TRBV20-1	TRBJ2-7	few	CSARLSFDARPSGRGDEQYF	TGCAGCGCTAGATTATCCTTTGATGCCCGCCCTAGCGGGAGGGGCGACGAGCAGTACTTC
NA	TRBV28	TRBJ1-6	many	CASSFGQRNSPLHF	TGTGCCAGCAGTTTCGGACAGCGAAATTCACCCCTCCACTTT
NA	TRBV5-1	TRBJ2-7	NA	CASSLVARRFLEWQYF	TGCGCCAGCAGCTTGGTCGCTCGTCGGTTTCTCGAATGGCAGTACTTC
NA	TRBV12-3/TRBV12-4	TRBJ1-1	many	CASSVGGATEAFF	TGTGCCAGCAGCGTTGGAGGAGCCACTGAAGCTTTCTTT
TRBD1	TRBV29-1	TRBJ1-2	NA	CSVEATGGGGYTF	TGCAGCGTTGAAGCAACAGGGGGCGGCGGCTACACCTTC
TRBD1	TRBV30	TRBJ1-2	NA	CAWSLQGRGKYTF	TGTGCCTGGAGTCTTCAAGGCAGGGGGAAATACACCTTC